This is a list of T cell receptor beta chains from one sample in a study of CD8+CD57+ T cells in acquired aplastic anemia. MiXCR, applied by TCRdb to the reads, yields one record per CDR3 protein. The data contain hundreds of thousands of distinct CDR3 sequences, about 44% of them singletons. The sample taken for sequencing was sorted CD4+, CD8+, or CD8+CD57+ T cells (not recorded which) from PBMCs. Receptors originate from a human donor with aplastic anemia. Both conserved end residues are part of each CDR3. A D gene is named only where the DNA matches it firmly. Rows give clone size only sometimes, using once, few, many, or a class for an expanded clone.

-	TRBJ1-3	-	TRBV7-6	TGTGCCAGCAGCTCACCAGACCCTACCTTCGGAAACACCATATATTTT	CASSSPDPTFGNTIYF
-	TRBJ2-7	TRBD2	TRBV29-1	TGCAGCGTTGCGACTAGCGGGCCCTACGGGCAGTACTTC	CSVATSGPYGQYF
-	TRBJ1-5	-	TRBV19	TGTGCCAGTAGTATAGGGATACATAGCAATCAGCCCCAGCATTTT	CASSIGIHSNQPQHF
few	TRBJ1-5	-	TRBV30	TGTGCCTGGAGTGTATTTAGCAATCAGCCCCAGCATTTT	CAWSVFSNQPQHF
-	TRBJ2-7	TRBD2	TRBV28	TGTGCCAGCAGTCCCAGCGGGAGGGCCTACGAGCAGTACTTC	CASSPSGRAYEQYF
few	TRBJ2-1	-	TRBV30	TGTGCCTGGAGTGTTCCGGGGTCTTCTCTAGTTCCGAAGGAGCAGTTCTTC	CAWSVPGSSLVPKEQFF
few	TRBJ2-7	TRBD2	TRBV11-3	TGTGCCAGCAGCTTTAAAAAGCGGGGCTCCTACGAGCAGTACTTC	CASSFKKRGSYEQYF
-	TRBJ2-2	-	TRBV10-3	TGTGCCATCAGCACAAGGGGTCCCGCTAACACCGGGGAGCTGTTTTTT	CAISTRGPANTGELFF
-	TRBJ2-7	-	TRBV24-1	TGTGCCACCAGCAAAAGCGACATCTTCTACGAGCAGTACTTC	CATSKSDIFYEQYF
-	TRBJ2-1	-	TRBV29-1	TGCAGCGGTGCCACGGGGTGGGATGAGCAGTTCTTC	CSGATGWDEQFF
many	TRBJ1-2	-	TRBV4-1	TGCGCCAGCAGCCAAGACAGGGCGAGGGGCTATGGCTACACCTTC	CASSQDRARGYGYTF
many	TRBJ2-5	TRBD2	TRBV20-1	TGCAGTGCTAGAGCTCCCGGACTAGCGGGAGGGCCGGATGAGACCCAGTACTTC	CSARAPGLAGGPDETQYF
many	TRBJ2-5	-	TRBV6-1	TGTGCCAGCAGTGAGGTCGCGGGTAACCAAGAGACCCAGTACTTC	CASSEVAGNQETQYF
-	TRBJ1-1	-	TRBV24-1	TGTGCCACCAGTGATTCGCTGATGGACACCGAAGCTTTCTTT	CATSDSLMDTEAFF
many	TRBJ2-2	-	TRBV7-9	TGTGCCAGCAGCCCTTTCAAGGGCGGGAACACCGGGGAGCTGTTTTTT	CASSPFKGGNTGELFF
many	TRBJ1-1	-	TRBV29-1	TGCAGCGTTGAAGGCAGGGAGATTGGCACTGAAGCTTTCTTT	CSVEGREIGTEAFF
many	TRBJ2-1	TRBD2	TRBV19	TGTGCCAGTAGTATAGATGGCGGGGGGCCCTACAATGAGCAGTTCTTC	CASSIDGGGPYNEQFF
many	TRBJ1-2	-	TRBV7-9	TGTGCCAGCAGCTTAGAGGCTGGCTACACCTTC	CASSLEAGYTF
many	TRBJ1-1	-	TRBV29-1	TGCAGCGTACCAACGGTGACAGCGAACACTGAAGCTTTCTTT	CSVPTVTANTEAFF
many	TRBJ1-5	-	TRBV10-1	TGCGCCAGCAGTGACGGATCCGGCAATCAGCCCCAGCATTTT	CASSDGSGNQPQHF
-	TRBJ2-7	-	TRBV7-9	TGTGCCGGCAGCTTAAGAGGGGCAGACGAGCAGTACTTC	CAGSLRGADEQYF
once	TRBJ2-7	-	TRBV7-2	TGTGCCAGCAGCCTACCTGGACCCGAGCAGTACTTC	CASSLPGPEQYF
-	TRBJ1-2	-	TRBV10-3	TGTGCCATCAGTGGCTCATCGGAAGCTAACTATGGCTACACCTTC	CAISGSSEANYGYTF
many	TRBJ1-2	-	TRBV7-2	TGTGCCAGCAGCTCCCGAGTGGGGGCCGCCCTCTATGGCTACACCTTC	CASSSRVGAALYGYTF
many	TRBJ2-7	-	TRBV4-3	TGCGCCAGCAGCCAAGAACTGTACTACGAGCAGTACTTC	CASSQELYYEQYF